This T cell receptor (beta chain) was obtained from a study of cytomegalovirus exposure and HLA in healthy donors. Trimming shortened V by 0 bases and J by 4 bases, and 9 bases separated the two germline ends. Germline loops: CDR1 LGHNA, CDR2 YSLEER. This CDR3 region has 15 residues. TCRdb's table, derived via immunoSEQ multiplex PCR, lists solely in-frame clones and lacks some. The sample holds fewer than 150,000 clones, about nine tenths seen once. The chain combines TRBV4-3 with TRBJ1-4; D not certain. The TCR originated in a man in his thirties or forties in good health and CMV-seronegative. The material sequenced was PBMCs. This CDR3 reads CASSQDRRNNEKLFF. The CDR3 coding sequence is TGCGCCAGCAGCCAAGATCGGCGGAATAATGAAAAACTGTTTTTT.